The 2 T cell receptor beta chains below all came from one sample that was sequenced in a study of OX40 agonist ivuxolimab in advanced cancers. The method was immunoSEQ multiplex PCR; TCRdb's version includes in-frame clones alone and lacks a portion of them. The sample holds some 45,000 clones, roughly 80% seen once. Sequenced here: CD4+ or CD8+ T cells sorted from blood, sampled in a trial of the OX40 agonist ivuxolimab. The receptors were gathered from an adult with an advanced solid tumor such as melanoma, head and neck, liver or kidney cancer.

The CDR3 DNA follows: TGCAGCGTTGACCCGACTAGCGGGTTGGGGGATACGCAGTATTTT. Protein: CSVDPTSGLGDTQYF. The chain employs TRBV29-1 and TRBJ2-3; 10 bases agree with TRBD2. The CDR3 loop spans 15 amino acids. The germline V gene has CDR1 SQVTM and CDR2 ANQGSEA. J was trimmed by 6 bases and V by 3 bases; bases with no gene match: 9.

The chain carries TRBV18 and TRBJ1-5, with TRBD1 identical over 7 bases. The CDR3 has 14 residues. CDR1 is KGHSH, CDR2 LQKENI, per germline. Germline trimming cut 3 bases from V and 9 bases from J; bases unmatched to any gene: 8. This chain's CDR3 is CASSPGTADRPQHF. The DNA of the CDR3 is TGTGCCAGCTCACCTGGGACAGCCGATCGGCCCCAGCATTTT.